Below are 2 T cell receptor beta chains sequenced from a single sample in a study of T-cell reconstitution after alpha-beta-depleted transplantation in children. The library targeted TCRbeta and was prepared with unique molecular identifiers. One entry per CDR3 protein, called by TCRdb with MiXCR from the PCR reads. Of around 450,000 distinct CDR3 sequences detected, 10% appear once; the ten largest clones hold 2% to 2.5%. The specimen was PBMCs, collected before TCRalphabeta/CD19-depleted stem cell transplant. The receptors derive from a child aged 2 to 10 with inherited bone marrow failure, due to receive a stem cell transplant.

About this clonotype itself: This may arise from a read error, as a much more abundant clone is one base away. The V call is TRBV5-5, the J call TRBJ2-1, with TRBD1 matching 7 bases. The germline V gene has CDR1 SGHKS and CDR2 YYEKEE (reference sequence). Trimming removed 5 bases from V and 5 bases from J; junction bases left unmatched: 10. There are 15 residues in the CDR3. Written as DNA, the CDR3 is TGTGCCAGCAGATACAGCCCCGGACAGGACAATGAGCAGTTCTTC. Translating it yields CASRYSPGQDNEQFF.

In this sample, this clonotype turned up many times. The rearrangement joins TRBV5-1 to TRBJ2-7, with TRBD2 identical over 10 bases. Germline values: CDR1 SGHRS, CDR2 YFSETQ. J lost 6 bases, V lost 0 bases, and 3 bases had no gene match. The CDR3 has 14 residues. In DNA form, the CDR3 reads TGCGCCAGCAGCTTGGTCCTAGCGGGAGTCGAGCAGTACTTC. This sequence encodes CASSLVLAGVEQYF.